The subject of this entry is one TCR beta chain. Its antigen is undetermined. This entry is derived from a study of blood T cells in healthy people across ages. Findings and limits, study-wide: TCR beta diversity, measured per million T cells, fell in a roughly linear way with age.

The V end lost 0 bases, the J end lost 8 bases, and 12 bases lay between the germline ends. The V gene's germline CDR1 is SGHRS and CDR2 YFSETQ. This CDR3 contains 14 residues. A second PCR of roughly 6 to 12 cycles used a sample-barcoded 5' primer and a J-beta primer mix. Sequencing yielded, for each sample, at least 3 million paired-end reads carrying CDR3. TCRdb ran MiXCR on the 5' RACE reads and lists one entry per CDR3 protein. The table has fewer than 700,000 distinct CDR3 sequences, 47% seen once; the top ten hold 20% to 25%. The sample comprised blood. This sequence joins TRBV5-1 and TRBJ2-1; the D is unclear. The receptor was derived from a man at least 80 years old in good health. The CDR3 nucleotides read TGCGCCAGCAGCTTGGGGTCTGAGAAGCATGAGCAGTTCTTC. The encoded protein is CASSLGSEKHEQFF.